This TCR beta chain appears in the sequencing data of a study of CD8 T cells in Susac syndrome. Germline V lookup: CDR1 MDHEN, CDR2 SYDVKM. The CDR3 has 11 residues. The V gene end was trimmed by 5 bases and the J gene end by 8 bases; junction bases not matched to a gene: 2. The authors reverse transcribed roughly 0.5 to 1 ug RNA with random hexamers. Across 54 Vbeta and 13 Jbeta, TCR beta CDR3 was amplified with immunoSEQ multiplex PCR. TCRdb reprocessed the immunoSEQ multiplex PCR reads via MiXCR and lists one record per CDR3 protein. The table lists about 210,000 distinct CDR3 sequences, about 95% of them singletons. Worth noting for this clonotype: Antigen specificity is unknown.

General study points: The study conceded that relatively few individuals underwent its TCR sequencing and HLA analysis.

The chain has TRBV28 and TRBJ1-2; 7 bases fit TRBD1. The source material was CD4+ T cells from PBMCs. This clonotype was sampled from a human donor with multiple sclerosis. DNA of the CDR3: TGTGCCAGCAGTCGGGGACAGGGCTACACCTTC. It specifies CASSRGQGYTF.